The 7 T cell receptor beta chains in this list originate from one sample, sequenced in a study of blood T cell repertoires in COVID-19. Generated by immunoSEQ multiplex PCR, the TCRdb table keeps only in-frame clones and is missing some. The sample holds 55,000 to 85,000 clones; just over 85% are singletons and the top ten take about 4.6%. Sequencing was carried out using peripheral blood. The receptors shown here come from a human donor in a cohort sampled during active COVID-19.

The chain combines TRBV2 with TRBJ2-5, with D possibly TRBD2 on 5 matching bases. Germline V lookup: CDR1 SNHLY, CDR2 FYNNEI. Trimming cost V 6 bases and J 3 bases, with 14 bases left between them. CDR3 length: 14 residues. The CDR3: CASSAGREKETQYF. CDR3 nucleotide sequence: TGTGCCAGCAGCGCCGGTCGGGAAAAAGAGACCCAGTACTTC.

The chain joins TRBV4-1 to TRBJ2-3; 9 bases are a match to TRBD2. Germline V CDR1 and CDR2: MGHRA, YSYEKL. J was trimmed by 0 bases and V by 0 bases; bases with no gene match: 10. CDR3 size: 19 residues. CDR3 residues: CASSQDAVAGEGSTDTQYF. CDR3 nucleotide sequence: TGCGCCAGCAGCCAAGATGCGGTAGCGGGGGAAGGAAGCACAGATACGCAGTATTTT.

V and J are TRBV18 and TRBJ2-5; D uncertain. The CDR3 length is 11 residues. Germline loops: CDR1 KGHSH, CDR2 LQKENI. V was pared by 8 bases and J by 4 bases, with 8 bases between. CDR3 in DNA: TGTGCCAGCGAACATGGAGAGACCCAGTACTTC. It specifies CASEHGETQYF.

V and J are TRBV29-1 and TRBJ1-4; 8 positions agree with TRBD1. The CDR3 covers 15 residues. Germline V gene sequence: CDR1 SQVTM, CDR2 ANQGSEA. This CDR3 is CRGPPQGATNEKLFF. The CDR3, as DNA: TGCAGAGGACCACCCCAGGGGGCGACTAATGAAAAACTGTTTTTT.

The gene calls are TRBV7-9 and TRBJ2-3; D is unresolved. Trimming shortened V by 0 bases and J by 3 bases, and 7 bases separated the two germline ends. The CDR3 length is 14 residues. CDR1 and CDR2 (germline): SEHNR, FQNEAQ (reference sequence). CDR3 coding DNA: TGTGCCAGCAGCTTAGCCTACCCGACAGATACGCAGTATTTT. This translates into CASSLAYPTDTQYF.

The chain's CDR3 is CASSSTSGGTYEQYF. The CDR3 DNA is TGCGCCAGCAGCTCGACTAGCGGGGGAACCTACGAGCAGTACTTC. The chain has TRBV5-1 and TRBJ2-7; 12 bases map to TRBD2. The CDR3 consists of 15 residues. V was clipped by 3 bases and J by 2 bases; unmatched bases: 3. Germline CDR1 is SGHRS and CDR2 is YFSETQ. The entire variable domain, with the rest obtained from reference TRBV5-1 and TRBJ2-7, is as follows: KAGVTQTPRYLIKTRGQQVTLSCSPISGHRSVSWYQQTPGQGLQFLFEYFSETQRNKGNFPGRFSGRQFSNSRSEMNVSTLELGDSALYLCASSSTSGGTYEQYFGPGTRLTVT.

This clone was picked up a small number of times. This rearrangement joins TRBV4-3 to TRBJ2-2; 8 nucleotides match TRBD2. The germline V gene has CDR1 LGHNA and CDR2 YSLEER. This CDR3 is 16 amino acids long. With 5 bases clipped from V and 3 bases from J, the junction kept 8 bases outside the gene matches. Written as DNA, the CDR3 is TGCGCCAGCAGCAGAGAGGCGGGGGGTGACACCGGGGAGCTGTTTTTT. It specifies CASSREAGGDTGELFF.